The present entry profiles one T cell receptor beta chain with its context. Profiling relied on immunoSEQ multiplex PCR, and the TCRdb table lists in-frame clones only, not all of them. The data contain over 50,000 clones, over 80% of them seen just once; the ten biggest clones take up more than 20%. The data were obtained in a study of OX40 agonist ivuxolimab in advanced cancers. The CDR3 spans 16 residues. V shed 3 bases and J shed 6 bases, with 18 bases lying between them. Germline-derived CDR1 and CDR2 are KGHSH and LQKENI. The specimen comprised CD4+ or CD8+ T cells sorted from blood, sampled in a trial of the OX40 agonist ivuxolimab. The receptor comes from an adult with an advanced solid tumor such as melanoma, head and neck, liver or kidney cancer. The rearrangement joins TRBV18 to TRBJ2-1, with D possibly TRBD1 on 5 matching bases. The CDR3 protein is CASSPPFGAAVNEQFF. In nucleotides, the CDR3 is TGTGCCAGCTCACCCCCCTTTGGGGCCGCTGTCAATGAGCAGTTCTTC.